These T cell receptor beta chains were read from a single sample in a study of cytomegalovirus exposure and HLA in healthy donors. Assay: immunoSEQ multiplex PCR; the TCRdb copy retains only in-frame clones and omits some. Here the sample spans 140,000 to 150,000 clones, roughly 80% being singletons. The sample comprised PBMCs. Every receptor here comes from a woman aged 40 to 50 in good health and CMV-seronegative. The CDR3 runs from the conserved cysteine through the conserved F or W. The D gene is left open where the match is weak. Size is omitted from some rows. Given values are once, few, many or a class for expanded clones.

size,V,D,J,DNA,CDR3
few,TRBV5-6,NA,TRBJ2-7,TGTGCCAGCAGCTTGACCCTAACAGGGTCCGGCGACGAGCAGTACTTC,CASSLTLTGSGDEQYF
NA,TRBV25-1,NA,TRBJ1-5,TGTGCCAGTCCTATCACCAATCAGCCCCAGCATTTT,CASPITNQPQHF
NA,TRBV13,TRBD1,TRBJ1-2,TGTGCCAGCAGCTCTCGACAGGGTTATGGCTACACCTTC,CASSSRQGYGYTF
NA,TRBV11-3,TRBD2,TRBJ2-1,TGTGCCAGCAGCGGGACTAGCGGGAGTTCCTGGAATGAGCAGTTCTTC,CASSGTSGSSWNEQFF
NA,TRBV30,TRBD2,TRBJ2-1,TGTGCCTGGAGACGTAGCGGGGGGGCGTATGAGCAGTTCTTC,CAWRRSGGAYEQFF
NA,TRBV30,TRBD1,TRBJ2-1,TGTGCCTGGAGTGAGGGGGCTAACGCTTACAATGAGCAGTTCTTC,CAWSEGANAYNEQFF
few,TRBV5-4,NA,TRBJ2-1,TGTGCCAGCAGCTTGGCGCGCGGGGCCTACAATGAGCAGTTCTTC,CASSLARGAYNEQFF
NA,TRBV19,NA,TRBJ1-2,TGTGCCAGTAGTATGCCAGGACACCTCCTAGGGGGCTACACCTTC,CASSMPGHLLGGYTF
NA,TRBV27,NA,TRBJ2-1,TGTGCCAGCAGTTCCCTTGTAGACAATGAGCAGTTCTTC,CASSSLVDNEQFF
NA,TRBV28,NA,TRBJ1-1,TGTGCCAGCAGCCCCCCACAGGCCATCGGGGGAGGGACTTTCTTT,CASSPPQAIGGGTFF
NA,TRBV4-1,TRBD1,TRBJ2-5,TGCGCCAGCAGCTTAAAGGGACAGGGCCCACCCGGTATCTCGAGAGAGACCCAGTACTTC,CASSLKGQGPPGISRETQYF
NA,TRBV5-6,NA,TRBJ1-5,TGTGCCAGCAGCTATGCTGGGGGCGGTCAGCCCCAGCATTTT,CASSYAGGGQPQHF
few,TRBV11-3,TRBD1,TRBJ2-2,TGTGCCAGCAGCCACTTGACAGGGGGCGCGGTCGGGGAGCTGTTTTTT,CASSHLTGGAVGELFF
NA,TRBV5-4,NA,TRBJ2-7,TGTGCCAGCAGCTTGATAGGGGTTAAGGACGAGCAGTACTTC,CASSLIGVKDEQYF
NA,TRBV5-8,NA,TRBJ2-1,TGTGCCAGCAGCTATCGACAGGCCACAGCCTACAATGAGCAGTTCTTC,CASSYRQATAYNEQFF
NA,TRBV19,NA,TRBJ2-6,TGTGCCAGTAGACCCAGGGGGGAAGGGGCCAACGTCCTGACTTTC,CASRPRGEGANVLTF
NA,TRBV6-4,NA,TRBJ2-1,TGTGCCAGCAGCGTAGGACTGTCCAATGAGCAGTTCTTC,CASSVGLSNEQFF
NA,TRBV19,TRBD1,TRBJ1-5,TGTGCCAGTAGGGCACTAGGGGGCAGGGGCAATCAGCCCCAGCATTTT,CASRALGGRGNQPQHF
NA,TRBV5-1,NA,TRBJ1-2,TGCGCCAGCAGTACGGGACATACCTCTAACTATGGCTACACCTTC,CASSTGHTSNYGYTF
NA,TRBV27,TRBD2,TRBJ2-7,TGTGCCAGCAGTTCAGAGACTAGCGGGTACGACGAGCAGTACTTC,CASSSETSGYDEQYF
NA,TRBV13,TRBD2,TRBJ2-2,TGTGCCAGCAGCTTATACGGGGGGACCGGGGAGCTGTTTTTT,CASSLYGGTGELFF
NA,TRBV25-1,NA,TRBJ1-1,TGTGCCAGCAGTGAGTCCCGCACAGGGTACACTGAAGCTTTCTTT,CASSESRTGYTEAFF
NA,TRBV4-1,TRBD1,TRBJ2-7,TGCGCCAGCAGCTCCGGACAGGGGGAGTACGAGCAGTACTTC,CASSSGQGEYEQYF
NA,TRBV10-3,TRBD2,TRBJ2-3,TGTGCCATCAGTGGGGCGGGGGGGCCCACAGATACGCAGTATTTT,CAISGAGGPTDTQYF
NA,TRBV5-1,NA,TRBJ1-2,TGCGCCAGCAGCTTACAGGGCGTCCATGGCTACACCTTC,CASSLQGVHGYTF
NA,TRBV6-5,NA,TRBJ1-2,TGTGCCAGCAGTCCGCAGGGGTCCTATGGCTACACCTTC,CASSPQGSYGYTF
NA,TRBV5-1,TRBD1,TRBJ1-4,TGCGCCAGCAGCCCTGACAGGGGGTGGAGTGAAAAACTGTTTTTT,CASSPDRGWSEKLFF
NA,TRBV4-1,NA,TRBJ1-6,TGCGCCAGCAGCCAACTACGGGGGGCGAATTCACCCCTCCACTTT,CASSQLRGANSPLHF
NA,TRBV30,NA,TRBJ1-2,TGTGCCTGGGGTATTACCGGGGGTAGTGGCTACACCTTC,CAWGITGGSGYTF
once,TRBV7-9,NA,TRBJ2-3,TGTGCCAGCAGCTTATCCGCGGGAGATACGCAGTATTTT,CASSLSAGDTQYF
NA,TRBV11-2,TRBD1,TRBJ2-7,TGTGCCAGCAGCTTCCCCGGGACAGGGCGCGAGCAGTACTTC,CASSFPGTGREQYF
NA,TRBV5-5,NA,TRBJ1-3,TGTGCCAGCAGCTTGGCAGGGATCGGAAACACCATATATTTT,CASSLAGIGNTIYF
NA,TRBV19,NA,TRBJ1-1,TGTGCCAGTAGTATTTTATCCGGGGGCACTGAAGCTTTCTTT,CASSILSGGTEAFF
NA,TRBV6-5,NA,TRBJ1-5,TGTGCCAGCAGTTGCGGGCAGTACAATCAGCCCCAGCATTTT,CASSCGQYNQPQHF
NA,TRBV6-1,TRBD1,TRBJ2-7,TGTGCCAGCAGTGAACCCGGGACAGGGTGCTGCGAGCAGTACTTC,CASSEPGTGCCEQYF
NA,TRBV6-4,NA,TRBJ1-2,TGTGCCAGCAGGCCCAACAGGGCGCACTATGGCTACACCTTC,CASRPNRAHYGYTF
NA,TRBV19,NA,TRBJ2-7,TGTGCCAGTAGTATAGATCGGAGGGGATACGAGCAGTACTTC,CASSIDRRGYEQYF
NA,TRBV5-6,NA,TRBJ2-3,TGTGCCAGCAGCCCCCGGGAGTACTACACAGATACGCAGTATTTT,CASSPREYYTDTQYF
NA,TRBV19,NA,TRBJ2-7,TGTGCCAGTAGCCTCATACTCTCCTACGAGCAGTACTTC,CASSLILSYEQYF
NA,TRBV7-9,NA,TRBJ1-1,TGTTCCAGCAGCTTAGGCACCAGGGTGGTCACTGAAGCTTTCTTT,CSSSLGTRVVTEAFF
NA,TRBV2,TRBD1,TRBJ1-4,TGTGCCAGCAGTGACGACAGGGCTAATGAAAAACTGTTTTTT,CASSDDRANEKLFF
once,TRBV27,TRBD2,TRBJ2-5,TGTGCCAGCAGTTTAAGTACACGGCTAGCGGGGGGGCGTGGGCAAGAGACCCAGTACTTC,CASSLSTRLAGGRGQETQYF